This T cell receptor beta chain was documented in a study of shared clonotypes between healthy human individuals. Germline values: CDR1 SNHLY, CDR2 FYNNEI. Trimming stripped 3 bases from V and 4 bases from J, with 10 bases between. This CDR3 has 15 amino acids. Profiling relied on immunoSEQ multiplex PCR, and the TCRdb table lists in-frame clones only, not all of them. This table holds just over 2,000,000 clones, roughly 94% found once. Sequencing used naive CD4+ T cells sorted from blood. Regarding subset: CD45RA+ positively selected. The TCR sequence derives from a young man in good health. The chain employs TRBV2 and TRBJ1-6; D is undetermined. CDR3 loop: CASSELGSYNSPLHF. The CDR3, as DNA: TGTGCCAGCAGTGAGTTGGGAAGTTATAATTCACCCCTCCACTTT.